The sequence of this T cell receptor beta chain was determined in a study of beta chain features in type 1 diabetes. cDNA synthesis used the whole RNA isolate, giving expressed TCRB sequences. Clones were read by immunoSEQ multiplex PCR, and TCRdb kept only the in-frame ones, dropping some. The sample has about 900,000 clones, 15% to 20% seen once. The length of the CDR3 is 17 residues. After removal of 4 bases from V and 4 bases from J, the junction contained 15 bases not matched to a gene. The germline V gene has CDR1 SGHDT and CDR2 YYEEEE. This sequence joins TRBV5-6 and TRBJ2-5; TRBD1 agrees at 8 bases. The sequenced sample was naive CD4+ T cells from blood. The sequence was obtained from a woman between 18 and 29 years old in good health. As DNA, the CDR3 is TGTGCCAGCAGCAAGGAGACAGGGGCCGTTGGGGGAGAGACCCAGTACTTC. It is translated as CASSKETGAVGGETQYF.